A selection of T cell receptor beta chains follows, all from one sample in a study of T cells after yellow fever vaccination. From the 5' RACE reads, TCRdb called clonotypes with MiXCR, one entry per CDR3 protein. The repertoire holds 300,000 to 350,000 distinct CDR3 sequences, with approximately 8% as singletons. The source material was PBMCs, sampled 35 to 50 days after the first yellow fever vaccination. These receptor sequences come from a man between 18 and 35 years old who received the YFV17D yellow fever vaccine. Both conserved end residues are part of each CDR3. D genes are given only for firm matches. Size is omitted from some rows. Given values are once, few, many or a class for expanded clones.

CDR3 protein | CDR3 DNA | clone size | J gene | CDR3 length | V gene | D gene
CASSFGEGRSTDTQYF | TGTGCCAGCAGTTTCGGGGAGGGGAGGAGCACAGATACGCAGTATTTT | many | TRBJ2-3 | 16 | TRBV28 | TRBD2
CASSLVSAGGLNEQFF | TGTGCCAGCAGCTTAGTCTCTGCGGGGGGTCTCAATGAGCAGTTCTTC | many | TRBJ2-1 | 16 | TRBV11-3 | TRBD2
CASSFGDGNEQFF | TGTGCCAGCAGCTTCGGAGATGGCAATGAGCAGTTCTTC | . | TRBJ2-1 | 13 | TRBV7-8 | .
CASSMGVVNTEAFF | TGTGCCAGTAGTATGGGGGTGGTGAACACTGAAGCTTTCTTT | few | TRBJ1-1 | 14 | TRBV19 | .
CASSIAPGQGNEKLFF | TGTGCCAGCAGCATAGCGCCGGGACAGGGTAATGAAAAACTGTTTTTT | . | TRBJ1-4 | 16 | TRBV7-2 | TRBD1
CSVVPGQLNTEAFF | TGCAGCGTGGTACCGGGACAGTTGAACACTGAAGCTTTCTTT | . | TRBJ1-1 | 14 | TRBV29-1 | TRBD1
CASSFGTASGSSYNEQFF | TGTGCCAGCAGCTTTGGGACCGCTAGCGGTAGCTCCTACAATGAGCAGTTCTTC | few | TRBJ2-1 | 18 | TRBV11-2 | TRBD2
CASSDGLNTGELFF | TGTGCCAGCAGTGACGGACTGAACACCGGGGAGCTGTTTTTT | . | TRBJ2-2 | 14 | TRBV12-3/TRBV12-4 | .
CAISPAGGETQYF | TGTGCCATCAGCCCAGCGGGGGGAGAGACCCAGTACTTC | few | TRBJ2-5 | 13 | TRBV10-3 | TRBD2
CASSDLLSGTANSPLHF | TGTGCCAGCAGCGACCTCCTTTCCGGGACAGCAAATTCACCCCTCCACTTT | . | TRBJ1-6 | 17 | TRBV7-3 | TRBD1
CASSSGTGVREQFF | TGCGCCAGCAGCTCGGGGACAGGGGTTAGGGAGCAGTTCTTC | . | TRBJ2-1 | 14 | TRBV5-1 | TRBD1
CASSQERQGANQPQHF | TGTGCCAGCAGCCAGGAGAGGCAGGGGGCGAATCAGCCCCAGCATTTT | . | TRBJ1-5 | 16 | TRBV4-2 | TRBD1
CASSHSEEIYGYTF | TGTGCCAGCAGCCACTCAGAAGAGATTTATGGCTACACCTTC | many | TRBJ1-2 | 14 | TRBV3-1 | .
CSARDLRGPNTGELFF | TGCAGTGCTAGAGATCTGAGGGGACCGAACACCGGGGAGCTGTTTTTT | . | TRBJ2-2 | 16 | TRBV20-1 | .
CASSYSMGFVQYF | TGTGCCAGCAGTTACTCGATGGGGTTCGTGCAGTACTTC | . | TRBJ2-7 | 13 | TRBV6-2/TRBV6-3 | .
CASTLAPGANTEAFF | TGTGCCAGTACCCTAGCCCCGGGGGCGAACACTGAAGCTTTCTTT | few | TRBJ1-1 | 15 | TRBV19 | .
CSVDGPGNTIYF | TGCAGCGTGGATGGCCCTGGAAACACCATATATTTT | few | TRBJ1-3 | 12 | TRBV29-1 | .
CASSPNQGGETQYF | TGTGCCAGCAGCCCCAATCAGGGGGGAGAGACCCAGTACTTC | . | TRBJ2-5 | 14 | TRBV6-1 | .
CASSQELTGFTVPIRYF | TGTGCCAGCAGCCAGGAATTGACAGGGTTTACGGTGCCCATACGGTATTTT | many | TRBJ2-3 | 17 | TRBV4-2 | TRBD1
CASSDHPQSVEAFF | TGTGCCAGCAGCGATCACCCCCAGAGCGTTGAAGCTTTCTTT | few | TRBJ1-1 | 14 | TRBV12-3/TRBV12-4 | .
CASSRSTDGLYGGYTF | TGTGCCAGCAGCCGCTCGACGGACGGACTTTACGGTGGCTACACCTTC | . | TRBJ1-2 | 16 | TRBV7-9 | .
CATSRDGGEQYF | TGTGCCACCAGCAGAGACGGTGGAGAGCAGTACTTC | few | TRBJ2-7 | 12 | TRBV15 | .